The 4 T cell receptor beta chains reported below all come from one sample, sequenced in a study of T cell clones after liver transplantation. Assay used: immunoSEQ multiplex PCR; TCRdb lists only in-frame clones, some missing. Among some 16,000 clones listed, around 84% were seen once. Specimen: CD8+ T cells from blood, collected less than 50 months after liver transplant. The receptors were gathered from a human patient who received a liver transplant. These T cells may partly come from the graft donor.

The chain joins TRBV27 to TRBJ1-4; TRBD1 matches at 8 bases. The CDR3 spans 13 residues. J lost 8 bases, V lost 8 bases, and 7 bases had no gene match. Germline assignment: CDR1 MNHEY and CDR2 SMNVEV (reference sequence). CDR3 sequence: CASGPTGGEKLFF. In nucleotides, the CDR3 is TGTGCCAGCGGACCAACAGGGGGGGAAAAACTGTTTTTT.

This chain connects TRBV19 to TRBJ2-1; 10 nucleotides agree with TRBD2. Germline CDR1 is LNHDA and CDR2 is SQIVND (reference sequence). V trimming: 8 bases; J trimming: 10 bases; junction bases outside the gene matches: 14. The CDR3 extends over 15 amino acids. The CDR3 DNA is TGTGCCAGTGGGATCGGGGCTAGCGGGGGACGGGAGCAGTTCTTC. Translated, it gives CASGIGASGGREQFF. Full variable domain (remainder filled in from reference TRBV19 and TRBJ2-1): DGGITQSPKYLFRKEGQNVTLSCEQNLNHDAMYWYRQDPGQGLRLIYYSQIVNDFQKGDIAEGYSVSREKKESFPLTVTSAQKNPTAFYLCASGIGASGGREQFFGPGTRLTVL.

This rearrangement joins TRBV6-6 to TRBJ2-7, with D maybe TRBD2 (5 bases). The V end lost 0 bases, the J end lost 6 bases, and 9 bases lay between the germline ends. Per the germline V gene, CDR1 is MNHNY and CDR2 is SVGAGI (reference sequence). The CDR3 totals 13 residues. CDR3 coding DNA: TGTGCCAGCAGTTACTCTCCAGGAGGCGAGCAGTACTTC. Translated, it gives CASSYSPGGEQYF.

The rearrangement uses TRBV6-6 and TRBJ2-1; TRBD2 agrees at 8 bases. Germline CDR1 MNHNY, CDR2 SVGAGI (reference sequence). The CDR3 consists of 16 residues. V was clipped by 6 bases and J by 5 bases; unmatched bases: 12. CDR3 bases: TGTGCCAGCAGCCACGCCGGGACTAGTATCCACAATGAGCAGTTCTTC. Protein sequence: CASSHAGTSIHNEQFF.